Each of the 4 T cell receptor beta chains below was sequenced from the same sample in a study of blood T cell repertoires in COVID-19. Here immunoSEQ multiplex PCR was the method, and the copy in TCRdb shows in-frame clones only, minus some. The table lists roughly 130,000 clones, 70% to 85% of them singletons. Sequences were obtained from peripheral blood. These receptors originate from a woman in her sixties with acute or convalescent COVID-19.

The V and J genes are TRBV18 and TRBJ1-4; a possible D gene is TRBD1 (6 bases). Trimming stripped 3 bases from V and 8 bases from J, with 16 bases between. The CDR3 extends over 15 amino acids. The germline V gene has CDR1 KGHSH and CDR2 LQKENI. The CDR3 is CASSPLEGVEEKLFF. Here the CDR3 DNA reads TGTGCCAGCTCACCCCTCGAGGGGGTTGAAGAAAAACTGTTTTTT.

The J gene is TRBJ1-6, the V gene TRBV5-4; no clear D gene. Trimming removed 2 bases at V and 10 bases at J, with 13 bases between. Germline loops: CDR1 SGHNT, CDR2 YYREEE (reference sequence). The CDR3 sequence is 14 residues long. CDR3 DNA: TGTGCCAGCAGCTTTGAACGGCGGTCATCACCCCTCCACTTT. Its protein is CASSFERRSSPLHF.

V usage is TRBV18 and J usage is TRBJ1-4; the D is unclear. Germline V gives CDR1 KGHSH, CDR2 LQKENI. CDR3 size: 13 residues. The V gene lost 1 base and the J gene lost 5 bases, with 5 bases spanning the gap. CDR3 region: CASSPRGNEKLFF. DNA for the CDR3: TGTGCCAGCTCACCACGAGGCAATGAAAAACTGTTTTTT.

This clone has just one count. The V and J genes are TRBV29-1 and TRBJ1-1, with TRBD1 matching 8 bases. CDR1 is SQVTM, CDR2 ANQGSEA, per germline. V was pared by 6 bases and J by 1 base, with 4 bases of the junction left unmatched. The CDR3 covers 13 residues. The CDR3 here is CSVPGQGNTEAFF. The CDR3 DNA sequence: TGCAGCGTCCCCGGACAGGGGAACACTGAAGCTTTCTTT.